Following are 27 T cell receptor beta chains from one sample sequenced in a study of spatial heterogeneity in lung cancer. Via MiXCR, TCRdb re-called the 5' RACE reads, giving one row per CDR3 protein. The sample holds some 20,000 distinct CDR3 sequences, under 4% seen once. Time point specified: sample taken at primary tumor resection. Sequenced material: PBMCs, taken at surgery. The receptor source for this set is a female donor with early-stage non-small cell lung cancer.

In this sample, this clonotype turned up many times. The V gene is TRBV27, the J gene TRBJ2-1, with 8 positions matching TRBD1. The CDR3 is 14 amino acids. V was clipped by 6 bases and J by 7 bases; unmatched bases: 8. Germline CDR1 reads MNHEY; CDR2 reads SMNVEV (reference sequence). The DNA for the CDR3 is TGTGCCAGCAGCCCCCGGACAGGGATGAATGAGCAGTTCTTC. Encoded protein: CASSPRTGMNEQFF.

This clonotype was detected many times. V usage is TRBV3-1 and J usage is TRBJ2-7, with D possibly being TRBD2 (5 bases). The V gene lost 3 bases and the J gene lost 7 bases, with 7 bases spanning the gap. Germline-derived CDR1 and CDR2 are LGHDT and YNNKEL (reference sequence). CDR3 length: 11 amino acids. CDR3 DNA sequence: TGTGCCAGCAGCCAGGAGCGGGAGCAGTACTTC. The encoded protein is CASSQEREQYF.

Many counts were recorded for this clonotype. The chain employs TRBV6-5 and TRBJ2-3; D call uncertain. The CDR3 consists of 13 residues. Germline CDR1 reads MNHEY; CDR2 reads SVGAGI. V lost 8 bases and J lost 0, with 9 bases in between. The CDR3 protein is CASGYRSTDTQYF. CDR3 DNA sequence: TGTGCCAGCGGCTACAGAAGCACAGATACGCAGTATTTT.

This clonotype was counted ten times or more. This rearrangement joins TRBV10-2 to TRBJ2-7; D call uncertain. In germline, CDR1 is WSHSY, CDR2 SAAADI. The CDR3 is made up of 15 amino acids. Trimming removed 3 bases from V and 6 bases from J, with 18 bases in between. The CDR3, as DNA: TGCGCCAGCAGTGATGCAGGACCCCAAAAATCCGAGCAGTACTTC. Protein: CASSDAGPQKSEQYF.

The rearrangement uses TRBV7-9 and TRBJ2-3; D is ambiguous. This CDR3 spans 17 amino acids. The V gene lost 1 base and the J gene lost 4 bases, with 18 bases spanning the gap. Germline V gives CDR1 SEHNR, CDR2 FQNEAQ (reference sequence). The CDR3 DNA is TGTGCCAGCAGCTTAGTCTCACTATATACGACGGCAGATACGCAGTATTTT. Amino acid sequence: CASSLVSLYTTADTQYF.

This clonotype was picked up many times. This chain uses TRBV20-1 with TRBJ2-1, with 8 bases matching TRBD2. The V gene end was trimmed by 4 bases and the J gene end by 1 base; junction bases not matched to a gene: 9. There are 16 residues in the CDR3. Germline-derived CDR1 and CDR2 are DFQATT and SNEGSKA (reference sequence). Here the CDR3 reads CSAISLRGRSYNEQFF. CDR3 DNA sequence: TGCAGTGCTATTTCCCTGCGCGGGAGGTCCTACAATGAGCAGTTCTTC.

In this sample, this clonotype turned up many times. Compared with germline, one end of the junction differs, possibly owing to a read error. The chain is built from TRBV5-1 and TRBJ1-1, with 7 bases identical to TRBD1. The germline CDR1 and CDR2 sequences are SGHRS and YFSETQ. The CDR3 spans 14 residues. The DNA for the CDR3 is TGCGCCAGCACCTTGGGACAGTCGAACACTGAAGCTTTCTTT. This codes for CASTLGQSNTEAFF.

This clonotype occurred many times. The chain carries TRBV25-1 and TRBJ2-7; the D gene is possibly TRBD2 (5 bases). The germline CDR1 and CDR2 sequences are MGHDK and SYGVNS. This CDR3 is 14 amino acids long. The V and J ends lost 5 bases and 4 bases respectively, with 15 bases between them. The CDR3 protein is CASSPPDWMYEQYF. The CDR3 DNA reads TGTGCCAGCAGTCCCCCGGACTGGATGTACGAGCAGTACTTC.

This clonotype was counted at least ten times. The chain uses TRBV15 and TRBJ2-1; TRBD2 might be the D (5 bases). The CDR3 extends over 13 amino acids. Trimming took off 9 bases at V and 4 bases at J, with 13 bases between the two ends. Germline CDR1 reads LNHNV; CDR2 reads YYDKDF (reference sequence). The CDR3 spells CATPRRGYNEQFF. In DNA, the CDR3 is TGTGCCACTCCTCGGCGAGGGTACAATGAGCAGTTCTTC.

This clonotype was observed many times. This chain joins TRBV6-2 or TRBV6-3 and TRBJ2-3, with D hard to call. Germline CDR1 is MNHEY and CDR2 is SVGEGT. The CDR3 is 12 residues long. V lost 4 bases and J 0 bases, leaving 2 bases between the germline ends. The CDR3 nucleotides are TGTGCCAGCAGTTGGAGCACAGATACGCAGTATTTT. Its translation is CASSWSTDTQYF.

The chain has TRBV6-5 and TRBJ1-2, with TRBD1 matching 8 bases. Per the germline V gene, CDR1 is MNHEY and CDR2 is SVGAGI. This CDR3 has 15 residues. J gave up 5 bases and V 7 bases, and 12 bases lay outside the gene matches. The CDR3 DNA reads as TGTGCCAGCAATTCTCCGGGACAGGATCTTTATGGCTACACCTTC. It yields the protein CASNSPGQDLYGYTF.

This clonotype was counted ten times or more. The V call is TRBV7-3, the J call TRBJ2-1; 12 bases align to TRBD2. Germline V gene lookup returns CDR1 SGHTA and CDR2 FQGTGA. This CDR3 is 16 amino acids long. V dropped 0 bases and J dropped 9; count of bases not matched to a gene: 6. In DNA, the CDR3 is TGTGCCAGCAGCTTAACGAGGACTAGCGGGAATAGTGAGCAGTTCTTC. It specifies CASSLTRTSGNSEQFF.

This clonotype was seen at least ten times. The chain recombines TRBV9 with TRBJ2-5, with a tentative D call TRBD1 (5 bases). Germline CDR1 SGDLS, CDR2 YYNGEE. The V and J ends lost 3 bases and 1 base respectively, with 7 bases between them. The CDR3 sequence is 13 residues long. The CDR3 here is CASSGGPQETQYF. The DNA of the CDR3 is TGTGCCAGCAGCGGGGGCCCCCAAGAGACCCAGTACTTC.

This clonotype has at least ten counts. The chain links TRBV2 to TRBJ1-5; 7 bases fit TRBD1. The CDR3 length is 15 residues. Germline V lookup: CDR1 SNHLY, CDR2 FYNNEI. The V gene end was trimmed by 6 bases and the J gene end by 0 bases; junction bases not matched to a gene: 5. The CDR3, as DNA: TGTGCCAGCAGACTGGGACAGTATAGCAATCAGCCCCAGCATTTT. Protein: CASRLGQYSNQPQHF.

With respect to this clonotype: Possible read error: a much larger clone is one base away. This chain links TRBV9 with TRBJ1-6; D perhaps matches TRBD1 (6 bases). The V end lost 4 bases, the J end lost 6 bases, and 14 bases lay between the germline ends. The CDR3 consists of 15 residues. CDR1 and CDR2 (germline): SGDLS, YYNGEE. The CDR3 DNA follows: TGTGCCAGCAGCATAGATTCGGGGGCTAATTCACCCCTCCACTTT. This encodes CASSIDSGANSPLHF.

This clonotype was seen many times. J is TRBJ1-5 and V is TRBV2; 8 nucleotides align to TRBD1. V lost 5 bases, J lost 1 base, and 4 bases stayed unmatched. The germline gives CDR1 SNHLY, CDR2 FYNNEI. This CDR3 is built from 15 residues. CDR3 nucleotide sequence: TGTGCCAGCAGTCGGACAGGGAGAAGCAATCAGCCCCAGCATTTT. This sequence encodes CASSRTGRSNQPQHF.

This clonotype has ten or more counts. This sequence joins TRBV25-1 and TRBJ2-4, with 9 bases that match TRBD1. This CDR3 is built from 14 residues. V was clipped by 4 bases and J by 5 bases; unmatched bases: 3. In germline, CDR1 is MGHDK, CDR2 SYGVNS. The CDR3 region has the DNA TGTGCCAGCAGTGGTAGGACAGGGGAAAACATTCAGTACTTC. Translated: CASSGRTGENIQYF.

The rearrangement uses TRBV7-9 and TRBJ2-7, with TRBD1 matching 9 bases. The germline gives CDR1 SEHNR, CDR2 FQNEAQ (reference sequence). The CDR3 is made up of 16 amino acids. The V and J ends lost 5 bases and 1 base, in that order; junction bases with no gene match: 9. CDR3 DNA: TGTGCCAGCAGCACGGGTGGCGGACAGGGGTCCTACGAGCAGTACTTC. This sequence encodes CASSTGGGQGSYEQYF.

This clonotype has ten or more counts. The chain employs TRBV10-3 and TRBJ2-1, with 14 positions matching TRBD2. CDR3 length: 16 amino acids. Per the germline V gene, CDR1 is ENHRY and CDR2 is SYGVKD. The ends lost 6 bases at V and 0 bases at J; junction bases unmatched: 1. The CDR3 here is CAIRGTSGSSYNEQFF. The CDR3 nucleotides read TGTGCCATCAGGGGGACTAGCGGGAGCTCCTACAATGAGCAGTTCTTC.

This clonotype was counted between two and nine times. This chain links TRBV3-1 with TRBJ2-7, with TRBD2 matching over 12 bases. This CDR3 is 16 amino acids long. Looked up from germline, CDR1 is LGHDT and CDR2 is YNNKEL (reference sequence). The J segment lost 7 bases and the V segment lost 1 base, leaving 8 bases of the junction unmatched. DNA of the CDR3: TGTGCCAGCAGCCAAGGGAGACTAGCGGGAGCAGGAGAGCAGTACTTC. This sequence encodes CASSQGRLAGAGEQYF.

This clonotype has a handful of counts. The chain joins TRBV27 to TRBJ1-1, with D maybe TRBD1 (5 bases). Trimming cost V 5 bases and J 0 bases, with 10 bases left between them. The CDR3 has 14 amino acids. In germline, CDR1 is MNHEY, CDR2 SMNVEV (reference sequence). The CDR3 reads CASSLMDMNTEAFF. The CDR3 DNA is TGTGCCAGCAGTCTCATGGACATGAACACTGAAGCTTTCTTT.

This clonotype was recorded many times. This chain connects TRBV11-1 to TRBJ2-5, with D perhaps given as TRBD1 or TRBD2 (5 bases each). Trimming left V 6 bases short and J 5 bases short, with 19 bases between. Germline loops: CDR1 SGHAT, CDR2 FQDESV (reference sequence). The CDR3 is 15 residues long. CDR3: CASSWGTRSWETQYF. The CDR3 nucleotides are TGTGCCAGCAGTTGGGGGACCAGGAGTTGGGAGACCCAGTACTTC.

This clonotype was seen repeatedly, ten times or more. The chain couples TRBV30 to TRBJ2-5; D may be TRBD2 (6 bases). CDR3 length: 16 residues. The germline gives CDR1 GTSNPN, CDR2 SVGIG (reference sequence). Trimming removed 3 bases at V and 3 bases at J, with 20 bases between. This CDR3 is CAWRRASGGWEETQYF. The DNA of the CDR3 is TGTGCCTGGAGGAGGGCTAGTGGGGGGTGGGAAGAGACCCAGTACTTC.

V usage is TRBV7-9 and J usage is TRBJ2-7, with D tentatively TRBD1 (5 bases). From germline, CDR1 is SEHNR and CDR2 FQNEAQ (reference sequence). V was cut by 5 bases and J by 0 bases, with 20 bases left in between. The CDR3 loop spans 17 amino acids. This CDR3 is CASSRWPETVSSYEQYF. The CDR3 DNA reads TGTGCCAGCAGCCGATGGCCTGAGACAGTAAGCTCCTACGAGCAGTACTTC.

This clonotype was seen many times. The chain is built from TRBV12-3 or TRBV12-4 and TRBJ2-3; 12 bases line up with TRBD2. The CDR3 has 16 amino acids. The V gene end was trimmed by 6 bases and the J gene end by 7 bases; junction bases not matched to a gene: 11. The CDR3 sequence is CASRGGLAGDRHTQYF. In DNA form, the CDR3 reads TGTGCCAGCAGGGGGGGACTAGCGGGTGATCGGCATACGCAGTATTTT.

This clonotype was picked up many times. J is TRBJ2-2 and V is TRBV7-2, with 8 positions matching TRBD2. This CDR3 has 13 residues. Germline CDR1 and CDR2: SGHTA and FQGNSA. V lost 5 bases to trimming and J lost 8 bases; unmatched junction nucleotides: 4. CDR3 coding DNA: TGTGCCAGCAGCGCCCGACTAGCGGGGGAGCTGTTTTTT. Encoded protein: CASSARLAGELFF. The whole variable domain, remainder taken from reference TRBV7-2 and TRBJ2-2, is GAGVSQSPSNKVTEKGKDVELRCDPISGHTALYWYRQSLGQGLEFLIYFQGNSAPDKSGLPSDRFSAERTGGSVSTLTIQRTQQEDSAVYLCASSARLAGELFFGEGSRLTVL.

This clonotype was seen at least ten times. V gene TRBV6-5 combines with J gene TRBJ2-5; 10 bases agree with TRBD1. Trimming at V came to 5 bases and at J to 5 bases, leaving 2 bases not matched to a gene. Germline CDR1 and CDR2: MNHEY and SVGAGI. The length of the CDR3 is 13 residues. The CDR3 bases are TGTGCCAGCAGTCCGGACAGGGGGGAGACCCAGTACTTC. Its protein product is CASSPDRGETQYF.